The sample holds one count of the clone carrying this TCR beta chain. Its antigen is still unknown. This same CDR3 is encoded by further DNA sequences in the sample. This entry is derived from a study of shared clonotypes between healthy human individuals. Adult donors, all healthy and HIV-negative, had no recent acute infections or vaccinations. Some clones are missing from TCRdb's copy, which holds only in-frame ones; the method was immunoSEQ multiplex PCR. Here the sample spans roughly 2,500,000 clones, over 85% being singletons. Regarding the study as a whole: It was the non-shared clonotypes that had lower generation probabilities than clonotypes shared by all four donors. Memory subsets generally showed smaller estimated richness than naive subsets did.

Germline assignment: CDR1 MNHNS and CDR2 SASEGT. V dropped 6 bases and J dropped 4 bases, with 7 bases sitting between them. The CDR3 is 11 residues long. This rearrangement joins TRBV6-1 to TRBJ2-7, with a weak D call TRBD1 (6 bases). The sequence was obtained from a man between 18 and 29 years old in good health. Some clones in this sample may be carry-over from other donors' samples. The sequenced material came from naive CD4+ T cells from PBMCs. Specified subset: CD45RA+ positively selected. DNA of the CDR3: TGTGCCAGCAGCACAGGGTACGAGCAGTACTTC. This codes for CASSTGYEQYF.